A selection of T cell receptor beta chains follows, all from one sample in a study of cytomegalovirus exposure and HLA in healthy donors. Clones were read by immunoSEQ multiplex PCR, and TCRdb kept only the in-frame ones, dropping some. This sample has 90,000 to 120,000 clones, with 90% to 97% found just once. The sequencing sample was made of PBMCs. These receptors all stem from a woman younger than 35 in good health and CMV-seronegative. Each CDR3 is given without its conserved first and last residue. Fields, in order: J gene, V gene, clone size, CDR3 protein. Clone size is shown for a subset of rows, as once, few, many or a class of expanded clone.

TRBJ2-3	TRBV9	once	ASSLTHGGTTDTQY
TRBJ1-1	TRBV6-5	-	ASRPIGGRHGAF
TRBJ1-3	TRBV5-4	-	ASSGTGMGNTIY
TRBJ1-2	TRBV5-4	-	ASSLGGGQGVIRDGYT
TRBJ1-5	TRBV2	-	ASSEIESNQPQH
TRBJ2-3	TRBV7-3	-	ASSLKGGAGASTDTQY
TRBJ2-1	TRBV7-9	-	ASSPQNEQF
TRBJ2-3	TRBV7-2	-	ASSLLRRGEDTQY
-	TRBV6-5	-	ASRYNYEQY
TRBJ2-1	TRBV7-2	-	ASSLLGGSSYNEQF
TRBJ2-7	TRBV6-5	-	ASSRGQGAAYEQY
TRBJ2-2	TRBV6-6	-	ASSSGTTNTGELF
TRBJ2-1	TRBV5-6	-	ASSLKGVFSYNEQF
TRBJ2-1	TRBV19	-	ASRQGGSYNEQF
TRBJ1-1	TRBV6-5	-	ASSYLRQGLEAF
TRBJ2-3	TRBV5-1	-	ASSLQGSTDTQY
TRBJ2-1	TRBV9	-	ASSVEPSSYNEQF
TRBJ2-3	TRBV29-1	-	SVAKLAGLSDTQY
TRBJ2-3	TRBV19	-	ASKGGPESDTQY
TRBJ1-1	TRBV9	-	ASSVGGRDILTEAF
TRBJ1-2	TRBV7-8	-	ASSPRTGAVANYGYT
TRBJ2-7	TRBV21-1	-	ASSKATSGEAYEQY
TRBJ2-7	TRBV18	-	ASSMGQGIPYEQY
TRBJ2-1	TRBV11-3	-	ASSFLDGVAYNEQF
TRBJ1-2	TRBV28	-	ASSYKGNGYT
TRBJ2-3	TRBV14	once	ASSALAGGLTDTQY
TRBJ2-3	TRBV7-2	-	ASSLDGGGGSSTDTQY
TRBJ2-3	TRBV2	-	ASGLATDTQY